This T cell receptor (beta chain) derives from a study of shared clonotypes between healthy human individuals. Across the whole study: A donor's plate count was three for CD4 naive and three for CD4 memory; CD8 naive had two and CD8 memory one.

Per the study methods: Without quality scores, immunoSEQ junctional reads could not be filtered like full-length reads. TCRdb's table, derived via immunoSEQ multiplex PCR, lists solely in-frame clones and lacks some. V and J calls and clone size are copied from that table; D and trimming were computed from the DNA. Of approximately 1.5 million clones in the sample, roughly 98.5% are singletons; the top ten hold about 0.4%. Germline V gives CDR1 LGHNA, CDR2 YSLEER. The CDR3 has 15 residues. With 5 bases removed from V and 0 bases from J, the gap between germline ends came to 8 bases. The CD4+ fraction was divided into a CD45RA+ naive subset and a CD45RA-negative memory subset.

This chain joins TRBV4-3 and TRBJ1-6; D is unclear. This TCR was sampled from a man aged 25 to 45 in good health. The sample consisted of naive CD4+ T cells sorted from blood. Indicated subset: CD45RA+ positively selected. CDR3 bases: TGCGCCAGCAGCTATCATCGCTCCTATAATTCACCCCTCCACTTT. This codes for CASSYHRSYNSPLHF.